Following are 8 T cell receptor beta chains from one sample sequenced in a study of shared clonotypes between healthy human individuals. Terminally differentiated effector memory CD45RA+ cells were excluded by CCR7 positive selection of CD45RO-negative cells. Profiled with immunoSEQ multiplex PCR; TCRdb holds only in-frame clones, not every one. The sample gives about 600,000 clones, less than 97% of which show up once; 0.085% to 0.11% is in the top ten. The material sequenced was naive CD8+ T cells sorted from blood. The receptors here all came from a woman aged 25-40 years in good health.

The count of this clone is one. The chain recombines TRBV15 with TRBJ2-5, with 10 nucleotides matching TRBD1. The J segment lost 1 base and the V segment lost 4 bases, leaving 6 bases of the junction unmatched. CDR3 size: 16 residues. The germline V gene encodes CDR1 LNHNV and CDR2 YYDKDF (reference sequence). The chain's CDR3 is CATSTTRDRGQETQYF. The CDR3 bases are TGTGCCACCAGCACGACCCGGGACAGGGGCCAAGAGACCCAGTACTTC.

The chain joins TRBV28 to TRBJ2-3; possible D gene TRBD2, 7 bases. The CDR3 runs to 15 residues. V was cut by 5 bases and J by 2 bases, with 14 bases left in between. Germline values: CDR1 MDHEN, CDR2 SYDVKM. In DNA, the CDR3 is TGTGCCAGCAGTCCGACGGGGGGCTTCACAGATACGCAGTATTTT. Translated, it gives CASSPTGGFTDTQYF.

V is TRBV14 and J is TRBJ1-1; D gene uncertain. Germline CDR1 is SGHDN and CDR2 is FVKESK. This CDR3 contains 12 residues. V was pared by 1 base and J by 7 bases, with 7 bases between. The CDR3 DNA is TGTGCCAGCAGCCAAGTTGGGTATGAAGCTTTCTTT. Residues: CASSQVGYEAFF.

This chain uses TRBV29-1 with TRBJ1-1, with D possibly matching TRBD1 (5 bases). Trimming removed 4 bases at V and 3 bases at J, with 12 bases between. The CDR3 runs to 13 residues. The germline V gene has CDR1 SQVTM and CDR2 ANQGSEA. The CDR3 coding sequence is TGCAGCGTTGTAGGAGGGGTGGACACTGAAGCTTTCTTT. It yields the protein CSVVGGVDTEAFF.

This chain uses TRBV29-1 with TRBJ2-3; 8 bases are shared with TRBD2. There are 15 residues in the CDR3. The germline V gene has CDR1 SQVTM and CDR2 ANQGSEA. The junction had 8 bases not matched to a gene; V was cut back by 2 bases and J by 4 bases. DNA of the CDR3: TGCAGCGTTGAATTGGTAGCGGGATCTTCAGATACGCAGTATTTT. Translation gives CSVELVAGSSDTQYF.

Concerning this clone itself: Additional DNA sequences in this sample encode the identical CDR3. The rearrangement links TRBV27 to TRBJ2-7, with D possibly called TRBD1 or TRBD2 (6 bases each). This CDR3 has 13 residues. The germline V gene encodes CDR1 MNHEY and CDR2 SMNVEV (reference sequence). Between the trimmed V and J ends, which lost 7 bases and 1 base, there was a span of 11 bases. The CDR3 protein is CASKGGTSYEQYF. The CDR3 nucleotides are TGTGCCAGCAAGGGGGGAACTTCCTACGAGCAGTACTTC.

The chain couples TRBV2 to TRBJ2-1; TRBD2 matches 14 bases. CDR1 is SNHLY, CDR2 FYNNEI, per germline. Unmatched junction bases numbered 5, after V lost 6 bases and J lost 7 bases. This CDR3 spans 15 amino acids. The CDR3 spells CASRGLAGAVNEQFF. The CDR3 DNA is TGTGCCAGCAGGGGACTAGCGGGAGCTGTAAATGAGCAGTTCTTC. Together with reference TRBV2 and TRBJ2-1, the CDR3 gives the full variable domain: EPEVTQTPSHQVTQMGQEVILRCVPISNHLYFYWYRQILGQKVEFLVSFYNNEISEKSEIFDDQFSVERPDGSNFTLKIRSTKLEDSAMYFCASRGLAGAVNEQFFGPGTRLTVL.

The gene calls are TRBV5-6 and TRBJ2-7, with D uncertain. The germline CDR1 and CDR2 sequences are SGHDT and YYEEEE. The CDR3 extends over 13 amino acids. V lost 1 base, J lost 6 bases, and 11 bases lay in between. The CDR3 nucleotides read TGTGCCAGCAGCTTGTGGGGTAGTGTCGAGCAGTACTTC. Its translation: CASSLWGSVEQYF.